This paragraph covers one TCR beta chain sequence. This may come from a read error, since a much larger clone is one base off. The data derive from a study of molecular identifiers for immune sequencing clone quantification. TCRdb processed the PCR reads anew with MiXCR; each CDR3 protein has one entry. The table has 350,000 or so distinct CDR3 sequences, 20% to 25% seen once. The V gene's germline CDR1 is MNHEY and CDR2 SVGEGT. V was cut by 6 bases and J by 0 bases, with 11 bases left in between. CDR3 length equals 14 residues. The chain links TRBV6-2 or TRBV6-3 to TRBJ2-5; D is possibly TRBD1 (5 bases). This TCR was sampled from a human donor in good health. Some libraries in this study had Jurkat cell RNA spiked in. What was sequenced was naive CD8+ T cells from blood, with Jurkat cell RNA spiked in. As to subset: FACS-sorted CD8+CD4-CCR7+CD45RA+ naive T cells. CDR3 loop: CASRGVRDQETQYF. The CDR3 DNA is TGTGCCAGCAGAGGGGTCAGGGACCAAGAGACCCAGTACTTC.